These 13 T cell receptor beta chains were sequenced from one sample in a study of regulatory T cells in long-lasting Graves disease. Construction of the TCR beta libraries employed iRepertoire HTBI primers in conjunction with Arm-PCR of CDR3 regions. MiXCR was run by TCRdb on the multiplex PCR reads, yielding one entry per CDR3 protein. The sample holds roughly 530,000 distinct CDR3 sequences, approximately 16% seen once. The time point here: newly diagnosed GD, antithyroid drugs for less than 3 months. PBMCs were the source of the RNA used for TCR sequencing. This same sample was also part of a study on T cells in Graves' hyperthyroidism and ophthalmopathy.

The sample consisted of peripheral blood mononuclear cells (PBMCs), taken at new diagnosis, from a patient treated with antithyroid drugs. The origin of the receptors is a middle-aged woman with Graves disease.

The J gene is TRBJ1-1, the V gene TRBV30, with 7 bases identical to TRBD1. The germline gives CDR1 GTSNPN, CDR2 SVGIG (reference sequence). V was pared by 3 bases and J by 0 bases, with 4 bases of the junction left unmatched. This CDR3 has 14 residues. CDR3 coding DNA: TGTGCCTGGAGGGCCGGGACAGTGAACACTGAAGCTTTCTTT. Its translation: CAWRAGTVNTEAFF.

This clonotype was detected ten times or more. This chain connects TRBV27 to TRBJ2-1; perhaps D is TRBD1 or TRBD2 (5 bases each). V gave up 2 bases and J gave up 4 bases, with 15 bases separating them. CDR3 length: 16 amino acids. CDR1 and CDR2 from the germline V gene are MNHEY and SMNVEV (reference sequence). The chain's CDR3 is CASSLGDGEPYNEQFF. The CDR3 DNA is TGTGCCAGCAGTTTAGGGGACGGCGAGCCATACAATGAGCAGTTCTTC.

In its sample, this clonotype was seen once. The V gene is TRBV12-3 or TRBV12-4, the J gene TRBJ1-1; D call uncertain. V shed 5 bases and J shed 3 bases, with 19 bases lying between them. This CDR3 comprises 16 residues. The DNA of the CDR3 is TGTGCCAGCAGTACTGAGGGAGGCAGGAGGGACACTGAAGCTTTCTTT. Its translation is CASSTEGGRRDTEAFF.

This clonotype was counted once. The gene calls are TRBV7-9 and TRBJ2-3; 8 nucleotides match TRBD2. CDR1 and CDR2 from the germline V gene are SEHNR and FQNEAQ (reference sequence). The CDR3 contains 18 residues. V shed 6 bases, J shed 2 bases, and the junction held 16 bases outside the gene matches. In DNA, the CDR3 is TGTGCCAGCAGGCTAGGCTCGGGGGGGTTTTACCCCACAGATACGCAGTATTTT. Its protein is CASRLGSGGFYPTDTQYF.

The chain has TRBV18 and TRBJ2-7; 11 nucleotides agree with TRBD2. The CDR3 consists of 16 residues. V dropped 3 bases and J dropped 3; count of bases not matched to a gene: 7. The germline CDR1 and CDR2 sequences are KGHSH and LQKENI. The CDR3 nucleotides read TGTGCCAGCTCACCCTCCCCTGGACTAGCGGGCTACGAGCAGTACTTC. Translation: CASSPSPGLAGYEQYF.

V gene TRBV3-1 combines with J gene TRBJ1-5, with a weak D call TRBD1 (6 bases). The germline V gene encodes CDR1 LGHDT and CDR2 YNNKEL (reference sequence). V shed 0 bases and J shed 3 bases, with 12 bases lying between them. This CDR3 is built from 16 residues. As DNA, the CDR3 is TGTGCCAGCAGCCAAGATCCGCCAGGGGCCAATCAGCCCCAGCATTTT. Translation gives CASSQDPPGANQPQHF. Full variable domain (remainder filled in from reference TRBV3-1 and TRBJ1-5): DTAVSQTPKYLVTQMGNDKSIKCEQNLGHDTMYWYKQDSKKFLKIMFSYNNKELIINETVPNRFSPKSPDKAHLNLHINSLELGDSAVYFCASSQDPPGANQPQHFGDGTRLSIL.

This clonotype was counted at least ten times. The gene calls are TRBV11-2 and TRBJ2-7, with D perhaps TRBD2 (5 bases). The CDR3 is made up of 14 amino acids. The germline V gene has CDR1 SGHAT and CDR2 FQNNGV. Trimming left V 5 bases short and J 6 bases short, with 17 bases between. The CDR3 region is CASSAQRTGGEQYF. The CDR3 nucleotides read TGTGCCAGCAGCGCCCAAAGGACCGGAGGCGAGCAGTACTTC.

The rearrangement joins TRBV29-1 to TRBJ1-3; D is possibly TRBD1 (6 bases). Germline V gene data show CDR1 as SQVTM and CDR2 as ANQGSEA. The V end lost 6 bases, the J end lost 3 bases, and 9 bases lay between the germline ends. The CDR3 spans 12 residues. This chain's CDR3 is CSVRTVGNTIYF. CDR3 DNA sequence: TGCAGCGTCCGGACAGTTGGAAACACCATATATTTT.

This clonotype has ten or more counts. The chain recombines TRBV24-1 with TRBJ1-1; D gene uncertain. Trimming removed 1 base from V and 1 base from J, with 12 bases in between. Germline V CDR1 and CDR2: KGHDR, SFDVKD. This CDR3 contains 16 residues. CDR3 nucleotide sequence: TGTGCCACCAGTGATTTTTTCCGGCAGAAGAACACTGAAGCTTTCTTT. Protein sequence: CATSDFFRQKNTEAFF.

This clonotype has a count of ten or more. The V gene is TRBV7-3, the J gene TRBJ2-2, with D possibly being TRBD2 (7 bases). Germline lookup yields CDR1 SGHTA and CDR2 FQGTGA. With 5 bases removed from V and 6 bases from J, the gap between germline ends came to 10 bases. The CDR3 runs to 13 residues. This CDR3 reads CASSQGGAGELFF. The CDR3, as DNA: TGTGCCAGCAGCCAAGGGGGGGCCGGGGAGCTGTTTTTT.

This clonotype was observed at least ten times. The rearrangement uses TRBV6-1 and TRBJ1-5, with D perhaps TRBD1 (5 bases). V was trimmed by 2 bases and J by 1 base, leaving 12 bases between them. The CDR3 runs 16 residues. Germline V gives CDR1 MNHNS, CDR2 SASEGT. CDR3 amino acids: CASSEILSGSNQPQHF. The CDR3 bases are TGTGCCAGCAGTGAAATTCTGTCAGGGAGCAATCAGCCCCAGCATTTT.

This clonotype appeared a few times. The rearrangement uses TRBV10-3 and TRBJ1-5; no reliable D call. The V and J ends lost 4 bases and 4 bases respectively, with 14 bases between them. This CDR3 is built from 15 residues. Germline V gene data show CDR1 as ENHRY and CDR2 as SYGVKD. CDR3 nucleotide sequence: TGTGCCATCAGTGGAGCCCTGGGGATGAATCAGCCCCAGCATTTT. As protein: CAISGALGMNQPQHF.

This clonotype has at least ten counts. V gene TRBV6-1 combines with J gene TRBJ2-5; perhaps TRBD2 as D (6 bases). This CDR3 has 15 residues. Trimming took 4 bases from V and 7 from J, leaving 19 bases between them. Germline CDR1 MNHNS, CDR2 SASEGT. The CDR3, as DNA: TGTGCCAGCAGTGCCCGGGACTTGCCCCCAGGGACCCAGTACTTC. Translation: CASSARDLPPGTQYF.